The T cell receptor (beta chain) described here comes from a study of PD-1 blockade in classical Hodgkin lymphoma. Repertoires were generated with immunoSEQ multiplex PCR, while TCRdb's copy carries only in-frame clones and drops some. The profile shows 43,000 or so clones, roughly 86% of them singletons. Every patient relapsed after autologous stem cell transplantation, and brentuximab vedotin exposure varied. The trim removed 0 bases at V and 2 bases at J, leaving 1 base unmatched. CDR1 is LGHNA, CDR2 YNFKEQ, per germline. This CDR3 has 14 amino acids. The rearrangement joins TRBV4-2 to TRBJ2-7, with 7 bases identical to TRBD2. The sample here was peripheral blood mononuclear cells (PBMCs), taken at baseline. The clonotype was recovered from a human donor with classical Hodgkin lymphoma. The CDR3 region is CASSQEREPYEQYF. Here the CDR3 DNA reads TGTGCCAGCAGCCAAGAGCGGGAGCCCTACGAGCAGTACTTC.